These T cell receptor beta chains were read from a single sample in a study of regulatory T cells in long-lasting Graves disease. TCRdb recomputed calls from the multiplex PCR reads with MiXCR, one row per CDR3 protein. The sample includes some 460,000 distinct CDR3 sequences, 15% to 20% of them seen just once. These data were also reused for a study on T cells in Graves' hyperthyroidism and ophthalmopathy.

Sample: peripheral blood mononuclear cells (PBMCs), taken at new diagnosis, from a patient treated with antithyroid drugs. The receptors come from a man in his forties with Graves disease. CDR3s include the opening cysteine and the closing phenylalanine or tryptophan. A D gene is named only where the DNA matches it firmly. Some rows mark clone size as missing; the rest say once, few, many or name a class of expanded clone.

cdr3_aa	cdr3_nt	clone_size	v_call	j_call	d_call
CASSPGTVYGYTF	TGTGCCAGCAGTCCCGGGACAGTTTATGGCTACACCTTC	many	TRBV28	TRBJ1-2	TRBD1
CASTSTRTPYEQYF	TGTGCCAGTACCTCGACACGGACACCCTACGAGCAGTACTTC	NA	TRBV19	TRBJ2-7	NA
CSANSARGIGEQYF	TGCAGTGCTAACTCGGCCAGGGGGATTGGGGAGCAGTACTTC	many	TRBV20-1	TRBJ2-7	TRBD1
CASRENRVNTIYF	TGTGCCAGCAGAGAGAACAGGGTGAACACCATATATTTT	many	TRBV12-3/TRBV12-4	TRBJ1-3	NA
CASSYSSSGSPDTQYF	TGTGCCAGCAGTTACTCGTCTAGCGGGAGTCCAGATACGCAGTATTTT	NA	TRBV6-2/TRBV6-3	TRBJ2-3	TRBD2
CASSLGGQNQETQYF	TGTGCCAGCAGTTTGGGGGGACAGAACCAAGAGACCCAGTACTTC	NA	TRBV28	TRBJ2-5	NA
CAIQQGSYGYTF	TGTGCCATCCAACAGGGTTCCTATGGCTACACCTTC	few	TRBV28	TRBJ1-2	NA
CSVGQGAGSNQPQHF	TGCAGCGTGGGGCAGGGGGCCGGGAGCAATCAGCCCCAGCATTTT	few	TRBV29-1	TRBJ1-5	TRBD1
CAISESETSGPGNTQYF	TGTGCCATCAGTGAGTCAGAGACTAGCGGACCCGGGAATACGCAGTATTTT	NA	TRBV10-3	TRBJ2-3	TRBD2
CASSPGTSGVQFF	TGTGCCAGCAGTCCCGGGACTAGCGGGGTACAGTTCTTC	once	TRBV12-3/TRBV12-4	TRBJ2-1	TRBD2
CSATPYKSSYNEQFF	TGCAGTGCTACGCCTTACAAAAGCTCCTACAATGAGCAGTTCTTC	many	TRBV20-1	TRBJ2-1	NA
CSAPEHSGREQYF	TGCAGTGCTCCGGAACACTCAGGGAGAGAGCAGTACTTC	few	TRBV20-1	TRBJ2-7	NA
CASRSGTSVYNEQFF	TGTGCCAGCAGATCCGGGACTAGCGTATACAATGAGCAGTTCTTC	few	TRBV7-6	TRBJ2-1	TRBD2
CASSVRFQYF	TGTGCCAGCAGTGTTCGGTTCCAGTACTTC	many	TRBV2	TRBJ2-5	NA
CASSLGISGELFF	TGTGCCAGCAGCTTGGGTATTTCCGGGGAGCTGTTTTTT	few	TRBV5-5	TRBJ2-2	NA
CASSLAVVNTGELFF	TGTGCCAGCAGCTTAGCCGTGGTGAACACCGGGGAGCTGTTTTTT	few	TRBV7-9	TRBJ2-2	NA
CASSSRGGRALYGYTF	TGTGCCAGCAGTTCAAGAGGGGGGCGAGCTTTATATGGCTACACCTTC	few	TRBV28	TRBJ1-2	NA
CASSPRGGANYNEQFF	TGCGCCAGCAGCCCCCGTGGGGGGGCGAACTACAATGAGCAGTTCTTC	few	TRBV5-1	TRBJ2-1	NA
CASSPPPGRGADSGELFF	TGTGCCAGCAGCCCCCCCCCCGGGCGGGGGGCTGATTCCGGGGAGCTGTTTTTT	few	TRBV5-4	TRBJ2-2	TRBD2
CASIVSGKLKEFF	TGTGCCAGCATTGTCTCGGGAAAGTTGAAGGAGTTCTTC	many	TRBV2	TRBJ2-1	NA
CASSYSARQPLGGYTF	TGTGCCAGCAGTTACTCCGCCCGACAGCCCTTGGGTGGCTACACCTTC	few	TRBV6-5	TRBJ1-2	NA
CASSQSGGYNEQFF	TGTGCCAGCAGCCAGTCGGGGGGCTACAATGAGCAGTTCTTC	many	TRBV3-1	TRBJ2-1	TRBD2
CASISATGYTF	TGTGCCAGCATATCGGCTACTGGCTACACCTTC	many	TRBV7-9	TRBJ1-2	NA
CASSLAGGPYEQFF	TGTGCCAGCAGTTTAGCTGGGGGTCCCTACGAGCAGTTCTTC	NA	TRBV12-3/TRBV12-4	TRBJ2-1	NA
CASSFTVTGTGLNNEQFF	TGTGCCAGCAGCTTCACGGTTACTGGGACAGGGCTTAACAATGAGCAGTTCTTC	many	TRBV28	TRBJ2-1	TRBD1
CAWRAFGYTF	TGTGCCTGGAGGGCCTTTGGCTACACCTTC	few	TRBV30	TRBJ1-2	NA
CSAPLDFTGTQYF	TGCAGTGCCCCCTTGGATTTTACGGGGACCCAGTACTTC	many	TRBV20-1	TRBJ2-5	NA
CASTPPGILTEAFF	TGTGCCAGCACCCCCCCGGGGATATTAACTGAAGCTTTCTTT	NA	TRBV28	TRBJ1-1	NA
CASGTGADTQYF	TGTGCCAGCGGGACAGGGGCGGATACGCAGTATTTT	NA	TRBV28	TRBJ2-3	TRBD1
CASSQRGSGANTGELFF	TGTGCCAGCAGCCAAAGAGGTAGCGGAGCGAACACCGGGGAGCTGTTTTTT	NA	TRBV4-2	TRBJ2-2	NA
CSAKQGAPRGQPQHF	TGCAGTGCTAAGCAGGGGGCGCCCCGGGGTCAGCCCCAGCATTTT	few	TRBV20-1	TRBJ1-5	TRBD1
CASGAVENTIYF	TGTGCCAGCGGAGCGGTTGAAAACACCATATATTTT	NA	TRBV2	TRBJ1-3	NA
CASSGGLAAETQYF	TGTGCCAGCAGTGGGGGGCTAGCGGCAGAGACCCAGTACTTC	many	TRBV2	TRBJ2-5	NA
CASSPWGGRAKDEQFF	TGTGCCAGCAGCCCGTGGGGGGGGAGGGCTAAGGATGAGCAGTTCTTC	many	TRBV11-3	TRBJ2-1	TRBD2
CASSSPRGNQETQYF	TGTGCCAGCAGTTCACCAAGGGGGAACCAAGAGACCCAGTACTTC	many	TRBV28	TRBJ2-5	NA
CASTLGTGPNSPLHF	TGTGCCAGCACCCTTGGGACAGGCCCTAATTCACCCCTCCACTTT	many	TRBV11-2	TRBJ1-6	TRBD1
CASSQDLVGETQYF	TGTGCCAGCAGCCAAGATTTAGTGGGGGAGACCCAGTACTTC	NA	TRBV14	TRBJ2-5	NA
CASSQNPTSAGYEQFF	TGTGCCAGCAGCCAAAACCCGACTAGTGCAGGCTATGAGCAGTTCTTC	many	TRBV3-1	TRBJ2-1	NA
CASSLRGGNTYEQYF	TGTGCCAGCAGTTTAAGGGGGGGTAACACCTACGAGCAGTACTTC	many	TRBV28	TRBJ2-7	NA
CAWSITGTVNQPQHF	TGTGCCTGGAGTATCACTGGGACAGTCAATCAGCCCCAGCATTTT	few	TRBV30	TRBJ1-5	TRBD1
CASSFGDRYYNEQFF	TGTGCCAGCAGTTTTGGGGACAGATACTACAATGAGCAGTTCTTC	many	TRBV28	TRBJ2-1	TRBD1
CASSPWTRTDTQYF	TGTGCCAGCAGCCCCTGGACACGCACAGATACGCAGTATTTT	many	TRBV11-2	TRBJ2-3	NA
CSARGQGMETQYF	TGCAGTGCTCGAGGACAGGGGATGGAGACCCAGTACTTC	many	TRBV20-1	TRBJ2-5	TRBD1
CASTRPGTYNEQFF	TGTGCCAGCACCCGACCCGGGACCTACAATGAGCAGTTCTTC	NA	TRBV6-1	TRBJ2-1	NA